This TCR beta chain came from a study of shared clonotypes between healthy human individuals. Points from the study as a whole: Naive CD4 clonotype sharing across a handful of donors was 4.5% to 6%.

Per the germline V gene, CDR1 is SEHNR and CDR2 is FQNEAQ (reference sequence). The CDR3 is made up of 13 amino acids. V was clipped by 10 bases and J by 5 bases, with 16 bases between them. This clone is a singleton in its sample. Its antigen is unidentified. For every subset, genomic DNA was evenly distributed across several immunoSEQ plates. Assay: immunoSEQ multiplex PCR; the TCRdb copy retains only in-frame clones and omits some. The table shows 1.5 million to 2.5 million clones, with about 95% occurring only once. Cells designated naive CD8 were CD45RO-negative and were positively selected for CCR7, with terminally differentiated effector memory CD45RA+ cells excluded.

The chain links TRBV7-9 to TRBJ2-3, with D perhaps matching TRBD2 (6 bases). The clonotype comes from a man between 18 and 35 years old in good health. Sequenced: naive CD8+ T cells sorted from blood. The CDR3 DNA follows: TGTGCCATCTCCGGGACTGGGGGAGATACGCAGTATTTT. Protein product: CAISGTGGDTQYF.